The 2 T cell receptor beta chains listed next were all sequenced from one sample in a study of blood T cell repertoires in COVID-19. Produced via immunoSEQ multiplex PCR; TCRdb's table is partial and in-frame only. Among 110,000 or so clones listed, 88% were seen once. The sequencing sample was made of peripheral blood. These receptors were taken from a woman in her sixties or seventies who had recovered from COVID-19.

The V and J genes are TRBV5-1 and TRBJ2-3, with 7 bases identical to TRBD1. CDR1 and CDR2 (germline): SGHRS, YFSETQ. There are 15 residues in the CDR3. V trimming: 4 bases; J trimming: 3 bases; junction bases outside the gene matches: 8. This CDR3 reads CASSRGTVSTDTQYF. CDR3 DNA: TGCGCCAGCAGCCGTGGGACAGTAAGTACAGATACGCAGTATTTT.

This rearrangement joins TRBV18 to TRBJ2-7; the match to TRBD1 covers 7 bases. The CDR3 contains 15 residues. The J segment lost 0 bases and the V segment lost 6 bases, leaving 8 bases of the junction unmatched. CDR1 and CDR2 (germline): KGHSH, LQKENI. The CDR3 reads CASSRQGSPSYEQYF. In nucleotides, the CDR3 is TGTGCCAGCTCGAGACAGGGATCCCCCTCCTACGAGCAGTACTTC.